This T cell receptor beta chain was profiled in a study of blood T cell repertoires in COVID-19. Study in general: Sources were T cells, B-cell-depleted T cells, or PBMCs; the material itself was cDNA or gDNA.

In the original processing: It was from reference gene primer amplification that nucleated cell counts were estimated. Sequenced by immunoSEQ multiplex PCR; TCRdb stores in-frame clones only, minus some. Clonal size and the V and J genes are those of that table, whereas D and trimming came from the DNA. Among approximately 75,000 clones listed, less than 85% were seen once. Trimming cost V 7 bases and J 3 bases, with 15 bases left between them. The CDR3 consists of 14 residues. CDR1 LNHNV and CDR2 YYDKDF come from the germline V gene (reference sequence). Sequencing was done on a sample of peripheral blood. The genes are TRBV15 and TRBJ1-2, with D possibly matching TRBD1 (5 bases). The TCR comes from a human donor with acute or convalescent COVID-19. The donor label of this sample is uncertain. The CDR3 nucleotides are TGTGCCACCACCAGTCCAGGGAAGGACTATGGCTACACCTTC. Its protein is CATTSPGKDYGYTF.